The clone carrying this T cell receptor (beta chain) was observed a single time. The data stem from a study of CD8 T cells in Susac syndrome. Reverse transcription of roughly 0.5 to 1 ug RNA was carried out with random hexamers. Via MiXCR, TCRdb re-called the immunoSEQ multiplex PCR reads, giving one row per CDR3 protein. The table includes tens of thousands of distinct CDR3 sequences, around 94% detected once. CDR1 is GTSNPN and CDR2 is SVGIG in the germline V gene (reference sequence). CDR3 length equals 16 residues. V lost 4 bases to trimming and J lost 5 bases, with 23 bases between them. This receptor was identified in a human donor in good health. The sample was CD8+ T cells from PBMCs. J is TRBJ1-1 and V is TRBV30; unclear D gene. CDR3 region: CAWTKSRQSRWTEAFF. The CDR3 nucleotides read TGTGCCTGGACTAAATCAAGACAAAGCAGGTGGACTGAAGCTTTCTTT.